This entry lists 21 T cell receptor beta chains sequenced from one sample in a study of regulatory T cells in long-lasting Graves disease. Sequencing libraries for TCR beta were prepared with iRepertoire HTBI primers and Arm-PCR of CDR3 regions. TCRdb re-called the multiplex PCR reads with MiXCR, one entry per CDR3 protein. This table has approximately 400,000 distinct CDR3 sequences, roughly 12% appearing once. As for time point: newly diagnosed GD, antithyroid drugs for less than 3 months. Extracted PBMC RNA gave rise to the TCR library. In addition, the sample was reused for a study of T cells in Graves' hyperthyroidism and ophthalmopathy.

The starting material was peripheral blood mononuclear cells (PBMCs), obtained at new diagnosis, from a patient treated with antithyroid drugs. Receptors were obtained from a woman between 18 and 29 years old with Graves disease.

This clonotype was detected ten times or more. CDR3 bases: TGTGCCAGCAATGAGCTAGCGGGAGGGCCCGAGCAGTACTTC. This sequence encodes CASNELAGGPEQYF. The chain is built from TRBV7-9 and TRBJ2-7, with 12 bases matching TRBD2. Germline values: CDR1 SEHNR, CDR2 FQNEAQ (reference sequence). Trimming took 7 bases from V and 6 from J; bases not matched to a gene: 7. This CDR3 contains 14 residues. Complete variable domain (other parts from reference TRBV7-9 and TRBJ2-7): DTGVSQNPRHKITKRGQNVTFRCDPISEHNRLYWYRQTLGQGPEFLTYFQNEAQLEKSRLLSDRFSAERPKGSFSTLEIQRTEQGDSAMYLCASNELAGGPEQYFGPGTRLTVT.

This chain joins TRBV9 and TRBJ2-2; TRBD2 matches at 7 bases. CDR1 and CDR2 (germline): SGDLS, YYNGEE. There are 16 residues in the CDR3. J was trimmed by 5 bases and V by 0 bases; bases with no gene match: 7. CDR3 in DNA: TGTGCCAGCAGCGTAGAAGGGCAGGGAGGGACCGGGGAGCTGTTTTTT. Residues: CASSVEGQGGTGELFF.

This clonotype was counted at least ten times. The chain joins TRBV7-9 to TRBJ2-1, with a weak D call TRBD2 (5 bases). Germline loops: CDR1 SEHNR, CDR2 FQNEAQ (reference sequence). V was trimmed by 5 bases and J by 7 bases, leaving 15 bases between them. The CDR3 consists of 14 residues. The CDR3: CASSVRVGGNEQFF. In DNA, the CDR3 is TGTGCCAGCAGCGTCCGGGTGGGCGGGAATGAGCAGTTCTTC.

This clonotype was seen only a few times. This CDR3 is CASSPYSQGTVREQYF. The CDR3 DNA reads TGTGCCAGCAGCCCATACTCGCAGGGGACAGTGAGAGAGCAGTACTTC. The chain has TRBV9 and TRBJ2-7; the match to TRBD1 covers 7 bases. V gave up 4 bases and J gave up 7 bases; unmatched junction bases: 17. The length of the CDR3 is 16 residues. CDR1 and CDR2 from the germline V gene are SGDLS and YYNGEE.

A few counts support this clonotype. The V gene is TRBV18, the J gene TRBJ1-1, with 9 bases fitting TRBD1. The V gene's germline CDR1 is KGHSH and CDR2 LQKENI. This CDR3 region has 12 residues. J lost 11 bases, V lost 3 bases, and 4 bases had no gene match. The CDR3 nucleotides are TGTGCCAGCTCACCGAACAGGGGGCGTGCTTTCTTT. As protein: CASSPNRGRAFF.

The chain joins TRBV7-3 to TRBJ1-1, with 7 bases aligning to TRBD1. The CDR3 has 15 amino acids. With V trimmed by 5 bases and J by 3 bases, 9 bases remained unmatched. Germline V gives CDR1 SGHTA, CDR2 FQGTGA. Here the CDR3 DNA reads TGTGCCAGCAGCCTCTCACCCACAGGGGACACTGAAGCTTTCTTT. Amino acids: CASSLSPTGDTEAFF.

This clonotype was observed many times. The CDR3 is CATSRTGDEQYF. The CDR3 DNA is TGTGCCACCAGTCGGACAGGGGACGAGCAGTACTTC. The rearrangement uses TRBV24-1 and TRBJ2-7; 9 nucleotides agree with TRBD1. J gave up 5 bases and V 6 bases, and 1 base lay outside the gene matches. Germline CDR1 reads KGHDR; CDR2 reads SFDVKD. CDR3 length equals 12 residues.

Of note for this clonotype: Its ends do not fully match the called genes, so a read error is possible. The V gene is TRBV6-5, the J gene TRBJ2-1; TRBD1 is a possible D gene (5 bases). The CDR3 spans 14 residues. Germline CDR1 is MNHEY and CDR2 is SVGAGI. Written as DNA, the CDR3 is TGTGCCAGCAGTTACCAGGGTCCGTACAATGAGCAGTCCTTC. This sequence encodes CASSYQGPYNEQSF.

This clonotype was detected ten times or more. Here the CDR3 reads CSASTGGTLRGYTF. The CDR3 region has the DNA TGCAGTGCTTCGACAGGGGGGACTTTAAGGGGCTACACCTTC. The chain couples TRBV20-1 to TRBJ1-2; 9 bases match TRBD1. The V and J ends lost 5 bases and 8 bases, in that order; junction bases with no gene match: 12. The CDR3 has 14 residues. Germline V gene sequence: CDR1 DFQATT, CDR2 SNEGSKA (reference sequence).

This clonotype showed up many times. The CDR3 reads CASSRSRGTDTQYF. CDR3 in DNA: TGTGCCAGCAGTCGTTCGAGGGGCACAGATACGCAGTATTTT. The genes are TRBV12-3 or TRBV12-4 and TRBJ2-3; tentative D call: TRBD2 (5 bases). With 5 bases removed from V and 1 base from J, the gap between germline ends came to 10 bases. This CDR3 region has 14 residues.

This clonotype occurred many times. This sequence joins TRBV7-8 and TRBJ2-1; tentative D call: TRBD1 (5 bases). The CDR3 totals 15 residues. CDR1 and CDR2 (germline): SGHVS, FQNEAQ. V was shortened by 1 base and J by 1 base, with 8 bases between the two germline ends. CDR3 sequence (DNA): TGTGCCAGCAGCTTAGGGGCAGGGTCCTACAATGAGCAGTTCTTC. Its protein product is CASSLGAGSYNEQFF.

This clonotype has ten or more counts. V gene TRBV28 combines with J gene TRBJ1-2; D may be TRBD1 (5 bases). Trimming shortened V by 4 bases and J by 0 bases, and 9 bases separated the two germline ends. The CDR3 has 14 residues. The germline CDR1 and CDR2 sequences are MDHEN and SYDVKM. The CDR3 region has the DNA TGTGCCAGCAGTTCCGGGACTACTAACTATGGCTACACCTTC. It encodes CASSSGTTNYGYTF.

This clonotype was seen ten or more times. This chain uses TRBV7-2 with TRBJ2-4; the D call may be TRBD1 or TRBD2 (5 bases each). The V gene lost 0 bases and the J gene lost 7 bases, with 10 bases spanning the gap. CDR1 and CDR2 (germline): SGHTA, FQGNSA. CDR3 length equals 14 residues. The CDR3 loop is CASSLAGWGNIQYF. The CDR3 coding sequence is TGTGCCAGCAGCTTAGCGGGGTGGGGGAACATTCAGTACTTC.

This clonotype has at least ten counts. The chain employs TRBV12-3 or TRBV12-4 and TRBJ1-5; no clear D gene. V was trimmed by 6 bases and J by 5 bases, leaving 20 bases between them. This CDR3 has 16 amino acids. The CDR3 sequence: CASSPRHSGEHQPQHF. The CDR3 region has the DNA TGTGCCAGCAGCCCTCGCCACAGCGGGGAGCATCAGCCCCAGCATTTT.

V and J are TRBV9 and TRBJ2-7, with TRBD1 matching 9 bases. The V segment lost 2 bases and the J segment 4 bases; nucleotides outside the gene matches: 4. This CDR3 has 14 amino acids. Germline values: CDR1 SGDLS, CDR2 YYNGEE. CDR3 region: CASSVSGQGYEQYF. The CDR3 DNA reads TGTGCCAGCAGCGTTTCAGGACAGGGGTACGAGCAGTACTTC.

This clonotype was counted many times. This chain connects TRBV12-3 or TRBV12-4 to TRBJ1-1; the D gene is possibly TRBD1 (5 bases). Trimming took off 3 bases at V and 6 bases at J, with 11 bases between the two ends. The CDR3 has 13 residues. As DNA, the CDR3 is TGTGCCAGCAGTTTTCTGGGGACCCCTGAAGCTTTCTTT. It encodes CASSFLGTPEAFF.

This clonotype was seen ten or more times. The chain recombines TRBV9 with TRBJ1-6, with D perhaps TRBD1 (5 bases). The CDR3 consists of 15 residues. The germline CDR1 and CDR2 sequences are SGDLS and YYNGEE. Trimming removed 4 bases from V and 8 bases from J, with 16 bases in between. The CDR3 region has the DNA TGTGCCAGCAGCCCGGGGCGACGTTCGGATTCACCCCTCCACTTT. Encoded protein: CASSPGRRSDSPLHF.

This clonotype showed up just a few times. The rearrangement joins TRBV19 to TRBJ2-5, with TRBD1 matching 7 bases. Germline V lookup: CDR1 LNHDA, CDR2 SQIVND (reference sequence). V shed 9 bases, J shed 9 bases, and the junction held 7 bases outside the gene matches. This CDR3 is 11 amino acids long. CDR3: CASREQGSQYF. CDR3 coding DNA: TGTGCCAGCCGGGAACAGGGGTCCCAGTACTTC.

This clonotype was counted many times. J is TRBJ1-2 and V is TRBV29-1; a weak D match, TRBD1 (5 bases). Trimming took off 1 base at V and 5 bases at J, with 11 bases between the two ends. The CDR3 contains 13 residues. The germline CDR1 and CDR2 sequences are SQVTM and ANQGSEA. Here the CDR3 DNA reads TGCAGCGTTGAAGGGGGCGCGGTTTATGGCTACACCTTC. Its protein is CSVEGGAVYGYTF.

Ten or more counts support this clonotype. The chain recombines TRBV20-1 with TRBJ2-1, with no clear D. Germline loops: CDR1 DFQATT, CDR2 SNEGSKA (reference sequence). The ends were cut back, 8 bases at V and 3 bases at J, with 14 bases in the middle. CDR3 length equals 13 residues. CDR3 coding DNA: TGCAGTACCCAGATGACGGACTACAATGAGCAGTTCTTC. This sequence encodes CSTQMTDYNEQFF.

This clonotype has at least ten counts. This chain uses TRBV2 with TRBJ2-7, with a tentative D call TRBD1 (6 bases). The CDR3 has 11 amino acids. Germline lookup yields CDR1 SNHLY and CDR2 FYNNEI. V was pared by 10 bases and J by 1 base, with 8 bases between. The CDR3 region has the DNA TGTGCCAACCAGGGGTCCTACGAGCAGTACTTC. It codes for CANQGSYEQYF.